The 18 T cell receptor beta chains below were found in one sample sequenced in a study of glioma-infiltrating T cells after dendritic cell vaccination. The repertoire was sequenced with immunoSEQ multiplex PCR; TCRdb's copy has only in-frame clones and lacks some. Among about 50,000 clones listed, 85% to 90% were seen once. As for time point: after dendritic cell vaccination, including at tumor progression/relapse. The sequencing used blood, collected after dendritic cell vaccination. The source of these receptors is a human donor with glioblastoma.

The chain has TRBV28 and TRBJ2-2; D perhaps matches TRBD1 (5 bases). CDR3 length: 16 residues. CDR1 is MDHEN and CDR2 is SYDVKM in the germline V gene. The ends were cut back, 3 bases at V and 8 bases at J, with 19 bases in the middle. CDR3 sequence: CASSFDRLLVGGELFF. CDR3 sequence (DNA): TGTGCCAGCAGTTTCGACAGACTTTTAGTAGGTGGGGAGCTGTTTTTT.

This chain connects TRBV5-6 to TRBJ2-1; 8 bases are a match to TRBD2. Germline trimming cut 3 bases from V and 3 bases from J; bases unmatched to any gene: 17. Germline CDR1 is SGHDT and CDR2 is YYEEEE. This CDR3 is built from 19 residues. CDR3 protein: CASSSKLAEAYQGYNEQFF. Here the CDR3 DNA reads TGTGCCAGCAGCTCTAAACTAGCGGAAGCCTACCAGGGCTACAATGAGCAGTTCTTC.

This clone was detected once. The CDR3: CASTEGIGYNSPLHF. As DNA, the CDR3 is TGTGCCAGCACCGAGGGAATTGGGTATAATTCACCCCTCCACTTT. The rearrangement joins TRBV2 to TRBJ1-6, with D uncertain. Trimming took off 7 bases at V and 4 bases at J, with 14 bases between the two ends. Germline CDR1 reads SNHLY; CDR2 reads FYNNEI. The CDR3 contains 15 residues.

For this clone: A junction end diverges from the germline sequence, so it may reflect a read error. The gene calls are TRBV7-2 and TRBJ1-2; 7 bases agree with TRBD1. This CDR3 region has 14 residues. In germline, CDR1 is SGHTA, CDR2 FQGNSA. This CDR3 is CASSQSRGLCDYTF. DNA of the CDR3: TGCGCCAGCAGCCAGTCAAGGGGGCTCTGCGACTACACCTTC.

The chain recombines TRBV19 with TRBJ2-2; 10 bases match TRBD1. CDR1 is LNHDA and CDR2 is SQIVND in the germline V gene (reference sequence). The CDR3 consists of 15 residues. J was trimmed by 3 bases and V by 6 bases; bases with no gene match: 4. The CDR3, as DNA: TGTGCCAGTAGGCCGGGACAGGGGTACACCGGGGAGCTGTTTTTT. Protein: CASRPGQGYTGELFF.

The CDR3 bases are TGTGCCAGCAGTTTAATAGGGAGGGATCAGCCCCAGCATTTT. Translating gives CASSLIGRDQPQHF. The V and J genes are TRBV28 and TRBJ1-5; D gene unclear. CDR1 MDHEN and CDR2 SYDVKM come from the germline V gene. Trimming cost V 2 bases and J 5 bases, with 10 bases left between them. The CDR3 has 14 amino acids.

This clone was seen only a few times. The rearrangement uses TRBV27 and TRBJ1-2; possible D gene TRBD1, 5 bases. The CDR3 has 14 residues. The V gene's germline CDR1 is MNHEY and CDR2 SMNVEV (reference sequence). V dropped 6 bases and J dropped 4 bases, with 15 bases sitting between them. Here the CDR3 reads CASSPAGDLYGYTF. The DNA of the CDR3 is TGTGCCAGCAGCCCAGCGGGGGATCTCTATGGCTACACCTTC.

The rearrangement joins TRBV27 to TRBJ1-5; 10 bases fit TRBD1. V was pared by 5 bases and J by 0 bases, with 13 bases of the junction left unmatched. Looked up from germline, CDR1 is MNHEY and CDR2 is SMNVEV (reference sequence). The CDR3 loop spans 19 amino acids. The CDR3 loop is CASSPTTGTGVYSNQPQHF. CDR3 nucleotides: TGTGCCAGCAGTCCGACAACCGGGACAGGGGTTTATAGCAATCAGCCCCAGCATTTT.

The CDR3 is CASSRRLAGREETQYF. The CDR3 DNA is TGTGCCAGCAGCCGTAGACTAGCGGGGAGGGAAGAGACCCAGTACTTC. The genes are TRBV7-2 and TRBJ2-5, with TRBD2 identical over 11 bases. The CDR3 has 16 residues. Germline V gene data show CDR1 as SGHTA and CDR2 as FQGNSA. Trimming cost V 5 bases and J 3 bases; bases outside gene matches: 8.

This rearrangement joins TRBV7-2 to TRBJ1-3; unclear D gene. The V gene lost 3 bases and the J gene lost 0 bases, with 12 bases spanning the gap. Looked up from germline, CDR1 is SGHTA and CDR2 is FQGNSA. The CDR3 spans 16 residues. The CDR3 loop reads CASSLGPLISGNTIYF. As DNA, the CDR3 is TGTGCCAGCAGCTTGGGCCCTCTCATCTCTGGAAACACCATATATTTT.

There are a few counts of this clone. This chain joins TRBV7-9 and TRBJ2-3, with TRBD2 matching over 12 bases. Germline V gene lookup returns CDR1 SEHNR and CDR2 FQNEAQ (reference sequence). Trimming at V came to 2 bases and at J to 4 bases, leaving 7 bases not matched to a gene. CDR3 size: 17 residues. The CDR3 spells CASSLSLAGGLADTQYF. The CDR3 coding sequence is TGTGCCAGCAGCTTAAGTCTAGCGGGGGGGCTGGCAGATACGCAGTATTTT.

This clone was seen a few times. The chain links TRBV6-6 to TRBJ2-3; 8 bases are a match to TRBD2. The CDR3 has 15 amino acids. V lost 11 bases, J lost 0 bases, and 10 bases stayed unmatched. Looked up from germline, CDR1 is MNHNY and CDR2 is SVGAGI (reference sequence). The CDR3 DNA follows: TGTGCCTTAAAGTCGAGCGGGGGAAGCACAGATACGCAGTATTTT. Protein: CALKSSGGSTDTQYF.

The chain uses TRBV19 and TRBJ2-1; a weak D match, TRBD2 (6 bases). CDR3 length: 13 amino acids. V lost 3 bases and J 8 bases, leaving 11 bases between the germline ends. CDR1 LNHDA and CDR2 SQIVND come from the germline V gene (reference sequence). CDR3 residues: CASSIGGADEQFF. CDR3 in DNA: TGTGCCAGTAGTATCGGGGGTGCCGATGAGCAGTTCTTC.

The rearrangement joins TRBV27 to TRBJ2-3; 9 nucleotides line up with TRBD1. The CDR3 consists of 14 residues. Germline V lookup: CDR1 MNHEY, CDR2 SMNVEV (reference sequence). After removal of 6 bases from V and 2 bases from J, the junction contained 3 bases not matched to a gene. The CDR3 nucleotides are TGTGCCAGCAGGTACAGGGGGCTCACAGATACGCAGTATTTT. It codes for CASRYRGLTDTQYF.

The rearrangement links TRBV7-2 to TRBJ1-6; D is unresolved. CDR1 and CDR2 from the germline V gene are SGHTA and FQGNSA. With 10 bases removed from V and 0 bases from J, the gap between germline ends came to 13 bases. The CDR3 runs to 15 residues. CDR3 amino acids: CATTRERSYNSPLHF. The CDR3 nucleotides are TGTGCCACTACGAGGGAGCGCTCCTATAATTCACCCCTCCACTTT. Supplemented by reference TRBV7-2 and TRBJ1-6, the full variable domain reads GAGVSQSPSNKVTEKGKDVELRCDPISGHTALYWYRQSLGQGLEFLIYFQGNSAPDKSGLPSDRFSAERTGGSVSTLTIQRTQQEDSAVYLCATTRERSYNSPLHFGNGTRLTVT.

V usage is TRBV4-2 and J usage is TRBJ1-5; D gene unclear. This CDR3 spans 17 amino acids. The germline V gene has CDR1 LGHNA and CDR2 YNFKEQ. The V end was cut by 3 bases, the J end by 0 bases, with 15 bases between. The CDR3 coding sequence is TGTGCCAGCAGCCAGGAACAGTCTACGTATAGCAATCAGCCCCAGCATTTT. Its translation: CASSQEQSTYSNQPQHF.

The V gene is TRBV20-1, the J gene TRBJ2-7, with D possibly being TRBD1 (5 bases). Trimming stripped 3 bases from V and 2 bases from J, with 5 bases between. The CDR3 spans 11 residues. Germline assignment: CDR1 DFQATT and CDR2 SNEGSKA (reference sequence). The CDR3 DNA reads as TGCAGTGCTAGGACAGCCTACGAGCAGTACTTC. Protein: CSARTAYEQYF.

This clone was found once. The chain carries TRBV6-1 and TRBJ2-7, with D perhaps matching TRBD2 (5 bases). CDR1 MNHNS and CDR2 SASEGT come from the germline V gene. The CDR3 length is 14 residues. Trimming stripped 1 base from V and 3 bases from J, with 10 bases between. This CDR3 reads CASSEGTQGYEQYF. The CDR3 DNA reads TGTGCCAGCAGTGAAGGGACTCAAGGCTACGAGCAGTACTTC.